One sample yielded the 11 T cell receptor beta chains listed below, sequenced in a study of response to subunit inactivated influenza vaccine. TCRdb re-derived calls from the RT-PCR reads in MiXCR, one entry per CDR3 protein. The sample shows approximately 530,000 distinct CDR3 sequences, approximately 7.3% of them seen only once. The sample in question was PBMCs from blood, obtained around 25 months after vaccination. All receptors derive from a man in his fifties or sixties who received an inactivated influenza vaccine.

The chain joins TRBV5-1 to TRBJ2-1; 7 positions agree with TRBD1. The CDR3 extends over 16 amino acids. From germline, CDR1 is SGHRS and CDR2 YFSETQ. With 3 bases clipped from V and 2 bases from J, the junction kept 8 bases outside the gene matches. CDR3 sequence (DNA): TGCGCCAGCAGCTGGACCAGGACAGGCCCCTACAATGAGCAGTTCTTC. It codes for CASSWTRTGPYNEQFF.

There are many counts of this clonotype. The V gene is TRBV7-8, the J gene TRBJ2-5; TRBD1 matches 7 bases. With V trimmed by 4 bases and J by 2 bases, 1 base remained unmatched. The V gene's germline CDR1 is SGHVS and CDR2 FQNEAQ. The CDR3 covers 13 residues. The CDR3 sequence is CASSWDSQETQYF. The CDR3 DNA reads as TGTGCCAGCAGCTGGGACAGTCAAGAGACCCAGTACTTC.

This clonotype has a count of ten or more. The rearrangement joins TRBV3-1 to TRBJ2-1; 12 nucleotides align to TRBD2. V shed 4 bases and J 3 bases; nucleotides not matched to a gene: 4. In germline, CDR1 is LGHDT, CDR2 YNNKEL (reference sequence). This CDR3 contains 16 residues. The CDR3 reads CASSPRTSGVYNEQFF. CDR3 bases: TGTGCCAGCAGCCCGCGGACTAGCGGGGTCTACAATGAGCAGTTCTTC.

This clonotype came up many times. The chain joins TRBV20-1 to TRBJ2-3, with TRBD2 identical over 9 bases. The germline CDR1 and CDR2 sequences are DFQATT and SNEGSKA (reference sequence). The CDR3 extends over 13 amino acids. With 6 bases clipped from V and 6 bases from J, the junction kept 7 bases outside the gene matches. The CDR3 here is CSARAGGLDTQYF. The CDR3 DNA sequence: TGCAGTGCCAGGGCGGGGGGGCTGGATACGCAGTATTTT.

The chain has TRBV7-9 and TRBJ2-1, with 7 bases identical to TRBD2. The CDR3 covers 15 residues. From germline, CDR1 is SEHNR and CDR2 FQNEAQ (reference sequence). Germline trimming cut 5 bases from V and 8 bases from J; bases unmatched to any gene: 12. The CDR3 bases are TGTGCCAGCAGCACTTTAGCGGGTGTGTTCGATGAGCAGTTCTTC. It translates to CASSTLAGVFDEQFF.

This clonotype came up a few times. This chain uses TRBV5-1 with TRBJ2-4; D not certain. The V and J ends lost 0 bases and 4 bases respectively, with 11 bases between them. The CDR3 covers 15 residues. Germline values: CDR1 SGHRS, CDR2 YFSETQ. The CDR3 sequence is CASSLALTGKNIQYF. The CDR3 nucleotides read TGCGCCAGCAGCTTGGCCTTGACTGGGAAAAACATTCAGTACTTC.

This clonotype was observed at least ten times. For the CDR3, the DNA is TGTGCCAGCAGCTTAGACATTAGCGGGGGAGGCAATGAGCAGTTCTTC. Translation gives CASSLDISGGGNEQFF. The chain is built from TRBV7-2 and TRBJ2-1; 9 positions match TRBD2. This CDR3 is built from 16 residues. With V trimmed by 1 base and J by 6 bases, 7 bases remained unmatched. From germline, CDR1 is SGHTA and CDR2 FQGNSA.

This clonotype was picked up a small number of times. The V call is TRBV30, the J call TRBJ1-4; D unclear. Germline V CDR1 and CDR2: GTSNPN, SVGIG (reference sequence). The length of the CDR3 is 15 residues. V lost 8 bases, J lost 5 bases, and 21 bases lay in between. The DNA for the CDR3 is TGTGCCCTCGACCGTTCTTTTGAAACAAATGAAAAACTGTTTTTT. Its translation: CALDRSFETNEKLFF.

V gene TRBV13 combines with J gene TRBJ2-5; TRBD2 matches at 9 bases. This CDR3 contains 15 residues. The junction had 5 bases not matched to a gene; V was cut back by 4 bases and J by 2 bases. Per the germline V gene, CDR1 is PRHDT and CDR2 is FYEKMQ (reference sequence). The CDR3 reads CASSSGLAEQETQYF. In DNA form, the CDR3 reads TGTGCCAGCAGCTCGGGACTAGCAGAACAAGAGACCCAGTACTTC.

This clonotype was observed a handful of times. The chain is built from TRBV5-5 and TRBJ1-6; D is ambiguous. Germline CDR1 and CDR2: SGHKS and YYEKEE (reference sequence). V lost 0 bases to trimming and J lost 9 bases, with 13 bases between them. The CDR3 covers 15 residues. CDR3 sequence (DNA): TGTGCCAGCAGCTTGGGGGTTCCCGTGGGTTCACCCCTCCACTTT. As protein: CASSLGVPVGSPLHF.

In this sample, this clonotype turned up a few times. The V gene is TRBV30, the J gene TRBJ2-3; 7 bases fit TRBD1. The CDR3 extends over 16 amino acids. V was pared by 3 bases and J by 3 bases, with 12 bases of the junction left unmatched. Germline CDR1 is GTSNPN and CDR2 is SVGIG (reference sequence). CDR3 sequence: CAWRLTGARRTDTQYF. DNA of the CDR3: TGTGCCTGGAGATTAACAGGGGCAAGGCGGACAGATACGCAGTATTTT.